What follows are 13 T cell receptor beta chains derived from one specimen sequenced in a study of blood T cell repertoires in COVID-19. Some clones are missing from TCRdb's copy, which holds only in-frame ones; the method was immunoSEQ multiplex PCR. The profile shows approximately 350,000 clones, 89% of them singletons. Material: peripheral blood. The receptors originated from a woman in her 30s with COVID-19, enrolled during active disease.

V is TRBV6-2 or TRBV6-3 and J is TRBJ1-2, with 7 bases identical to TRBD1. Trimming cost V 6 bases and J 1 base; bases outside gene matches: 5. Germline V gene data show CDR1 as MNHEY and CDR2 as SVGEGT. The CDR3 sequence is 14 residues long. The CDR3 sequence: CASSLGQSNYGYTF. The CDR3 DNA is TGTGCCAGCAGCTTGGGACAGAGTAACTATGGCTACACCTTC.

The genes are TRBV5-4 and TRBJ2-7; possibly TRBD1 for D (7 bases). Per the germline V gene, CDR1 is SGHNT and CDR2 is YYREEE (reference sequence). The CDR3 is made up of 14 amino acids. Trimming pared 2 bases from V and 1 base from J, leaving 10 bases between. The CDR3 sequence: CASSFQGGSYEQYF. CDR3 DNA: TGTGCCAGCAGCTTCCAGGGGGGTTCCTACGAGCAGTACTTC.

V usage is TRBV4-1 and J usage is TRBJ1-2, with D perhaps TRBD1 (6 bases). From germline, CDR1 is MGHRA and CDR2 YSYEKL. The CDR3 totals 16 residues. V shed 0 bases and J shed 5 bases, with 16 bases lying between them. The CDR3 protein is CASSQDKVEGGYGYTF. The CDR3 nucleotides read TGCGCCAGCAGCCAAGATAAGGTCGAAGGGGGATATGGCTACACCTTC.

This chain links TRBV28 with TRBJ2-7; perhaps TRBD2 as D (6 bases). V was cut by 7 bases and J by 2 bases, with 18 bases left in between. The CDR3 contains 15 residues. Germline V gene lookup returns CDR1 MDHEN and CDR2 SYDVKM. The chain's CDR3 is CASTSTRGGTYEQYF. The CDR3 coding sequence is TGTGCCAGCACCTCCACTAGGGGAGGAACCTACGAGCAGTACTTC.

The chain employs TRBV5-5 and TRBJ1-1, with no clear D. From germline, CDR1 is SGHKS and CDR2 YYEKEE (reference sequence). The CDR3 consists of 14 residues. V dropped 0 bases and J dropped 0 bases, with 6 bases sitting between them. CDR3 loop: CASSLDSMNTEAFF. The CDR3 bases are TGTGCCAGCAGCTTGGACAGCATGAACACTGAAGCTTTCTTT.

This chain joins TRBV5-5 and TRBJ1-5; D not certain. The germline V gene has CDR1 SGHKS and CDR2 YYEKEE (reference sequence). Deletions cut 0 bases from V and 1 base from J, with 5 bases between. This CDR3 contains 14 residues. In DNA form, the CDR3 reads TGTGCCAGCAGCTTGGGGCAGAGCAATCAGCCCCAGCATTTT. It is translated as CASSLGQSNQPQHF.

The chain employs TRBV27 and TRBJ2-5; the D gene is possibly TRBD2 (6 bases). CDR3 length: 15 amino acids. Looked up from germline, CDR1 is MNHEY and CDR2 is SMNVEV (reference sequence). Deletions cut 6 bases from V and 5 bases from J, with 19 bases between. CDR3 in DNA: TGTGCCAGCAGATTCCTGGGGAGGCAGGGCGAGACCCAGTACTTC. The encoded protein is CASRFLGRQGETQYF.

The V call is TRBV5-8, the J call TRBJ2-7, with TRBD1 matching over 9 bases. The CDR3 totals 16 residues. Germline V gives CDR1 SGHTS, CDR2 YDEGEE. Trimming at V came to 4 bases and at J to 3 bases, leaving 11 bases not matched to a gene. In DNA, the CDR3 is TGTGCCAGCAGCCGCCTTGGGACAGGGCCTTTCTACGAGCAGTACTTC. Translation: CASSRLGTGPFYEQYF.

The chain employs TRBV2 and TRBJ1-2; 7 bases match TRBD1. Germline V gene data show CDR1 as SNHLY and CDR2 as FYNNEI. This CDR3 is built from 14 residues. The J segment lost 2 bases and the V segment lost 6 bases, leaving 6 bases of the junction unmatched. CDR3 sequence: CASRGPTGNYGYTF. The DNA for the CDR3 is TGTGCCAGCAGAGGGCCGACAGGGAACTATGGCTACACCTTC. The full variable domain, its missing parts supplied by reference TRBV2 and TRBJ1-2, is EPEVTQTPSHQVTQMGQEVILRCVPISNHLYFYWYRQILGQKVEFLVSFYNNEISEKSEIFDDQFSVERPDGSNFTLKIRSTKLEDSAMYFCASRGPTGNYGYTFGSGTRLTVV.

The chain has TRBV18 and TRBJ2-1; a weak D match, TRBD2 (5 bases). The CDR3 contains 15 residues. V gave up 2 bases and J gave up 6 bases, with 14 bases separating them. Looked up from germline, CDR1 is KGHSH and CDR2 is LQKENI. As DNA, the CDR3 is TGTGCCAGCTCACCAGTGCCGGGCAGCGGCAATGAGCAGTTCTTC. Encoded protein: CASSPVPGSGNEQFF.

The V and J genes are TRBV4-3 and TRBJ1-1; no clear D. V lost 1 base to trimming and J lost 1 base, with 7 bases between them. The CDR3 is 14 amino acids. CDR1 is LGHNA, CDR2 YSLEER, per germline. CDR3 nucleotides: TGCGCCAGCAGCCAAGGTGAGGCGAACACTGAAGCTTTCTTT. It codes for CASSQGEANTEAFF.

This sequence joins TRBV7-9 and TRBJ1-3; TRBD1 matches 9 bases. Germline CDR1 is SEHNR and CDR2 is FQNEAQ (reference sequence). V lost 5 bases and J lost 4; bases outside the gene matches: 6. The CDR3 covers 15 residues. The DNA of the CDR3 is TGTGCCAGCAGCGGATTCGACAGGGGGGGAAACACCATATATTTT. Its protein is CASSGFDRGGNTIYF.

The gene calls are TRBV11-2 and TRBJ2-2; maybe TRBD2 (6 bases). The CDR3 is 14 amino acids. Trimming stripped 1 base from V and 13 bases from J, with 16 bases between. Germline V gene sequence: CDR1 SGHAT, CDR2 FQNNGV. For the CDR3, the DNA is TGTGCCAGCAGCTTAGGGCTTCGGGGACTGGGGCTGTTTTTT. It codes for CASSLGLRGLGLFF.